The clone carrying this T cell receptor beta chain has more than one count but fewer than ten. Its matching antigen is unknown. The data originate from a study of T cell repertoires in cytomegalovirus infection. Study background: The authors relied on CMV epitopes, both recently identified HLA-C-restricted and well-studied HLA-B-restricted. The public TCR beta signatures pointed to both CMV infection and matching HLA type.

TCRdb passed the reads through MiXCR, listing each CDR3 protein once. The sample consists of about 740,000 distinct CDR3 sequences, roughly 33% of them appearing once. V gave up 5 bases and J gave up 5 bases; unmatched junction bases: 4. CDR1 SGHTA and CDR2 FQGNSA come from the germline V gene. The CDR3 length is 13 residues. The material sequenced was cultured PBMCs, taken from culture after CMV antigen stimulation. The chain employs TRBV7-2 and TRBJ2-5; 8 bases align to TRBD2. The TCR was taken from a human donor in good health (CMV status not recorded). Some clones in this sample may be carry-over from other donors' samples. In DNA form, the CDR3 reads TGTGCCAGCAGCGCGGGGGGCGAGGAGACCCAGTACTTC. Protein: CASSAGGEETQYF.